This is a list of T cell receptor beta chains from one sample in a study of blood T cells in healthy people across ages. TCRdb re-called the 5' RACE reads through MiXCR, storing one row per CDR3 protein. This sample has about 1.1 million distinct CDR3 sequences; about two fifths occur once, and the top ten carry around 13%. Specimen: blood. The receptors shown here come from a man between 18 and 29 years old in good health. The CDR3 runs from the conserved cysteine through the conserved F or W. The D gene is left open where the match is weak. Size is omitted from some rows. Given values are once, few, many or a class for expanded clones.

j_gene,abundance,d_gene,v_gene,CDR3nt,CDR3aa
TRBJ2-1,many,NA,TRBV2,TGTGCCAGCAGTGGATTCGGGACAGAGCAGTTCTTC,CASSGFGTEQFF
TRBJ2-1,few,NA,TRBV10-3,TGTGCCATCAGTGTCGGGCCAGGGGAGGACTACAATGAGCAGTTCTTC,CAISVGPGEDYNEQFF
TRBJ2-3,NA,NA,TRBV25-1,TGTGCCAGCAGTTTGAGACAGGCGGATACGCAGTATTTT,CASSLRQADTQYF
TRBJ1-2,NA,TRBD1,TRBV20-1,TGCAGTGCCTGGGACAGGCGCGGCTACACCTTC,CSAWDRRGYTF
TRBJ1-1,NA,NA,TRBV7-9,TGTGCCAGCAGGCACGGGGCCGGGGACACTGAAGCTTTCTTT,CASRHGAGDTEAFF
TRBJ1-1,NA,NA,TRBV5-1,TGCGCCAGCAGCCCGCTAGACAGTAAGAACACTGAAGCTTTCTTT,CASSPLDSKNTEAFF
TRBJ1-1,NA,TRBD1,TRBV5-1,TGCGCCAGCAGCTTGTTTTGGACAGGGTACATGGACACTGAAGCTTTCTTT,CASSLFWTGYMDTEAFF
TRBJ2-2,NA,NA,TRBV6-2/TRBV6-3,TGTGCCAGCAGAAGGGATCAGACGTCCACCGGGGAGCTGTTTTTT,CASRRDQTSTGELFF
TRBJ1-2,NA,NA,TRBV28,TGTGCCAGCAGGGCTGTAGGGCTTGGCTACACCTTC,CASRAVGLGYTF
TRBJ2-1,few,NA,TRBV29-1,TGCAGCGTTGTGGCGTACAATGAGCAGTTCTTC,CSVVAYNEQFF
TRBJ2-7,NA,NA,TRBV9,TGTGCCAGCAGCGCATCGAGCTCCTACGAGCAGTACTTC,CASSASSSYEQYF
TRBJ1-2,NA,TRBD1,TRBV10-3,TGTGCCTCGCGGGTCACAGGGGCCGGCTACACCTTC,CASRVTGAGYTF
TRBJ1-2,NA,TRBD1,TRBV14,TGTGCCAGCAGCCAATGGGACAGAGCTAACTATGGCTACACCTTC,CASSQWDRANYGYTF
TRBJ1-1,few,NA,TRBV20-1,TGCAGTGCTGAAGGGCGGGGGCAGGCGGACACTGAAGCTTTCTTT,CSAEGRGQADTEAFF
TRBJ2-7,NA,TRBD2,TRBV20-1,TGCAGTGCTAGGGAGCGGGGGGTCTCCAATGAGCAGTACTTC,CSARERGVSNEQYF
TRBJ2-5,NA,TRBD1,TRBV2,TGTGCCAGCAGAGAGACGACAGGGCTGGAGACCCAGTACTTC,CASRETTGLETQYF
TRBJ2-5,NA,NA,TRBV5-6,TGTGCCAGCAGCTTGTCGAGGAAACAAGAGACCCAGTACTTC,CASSLSRKQETQYF
TRBJ1-4,NA,NA,TRBV2,TGTGCCAGCAATGAAAACCAGGAAGCTAATGAAAAACTGTTTTTT,CASNENQEANEKLFF
TRBJ1-5,NA,TRBD1,TRBV6-5,TGTGCCAGCAGACAGACAGGGGGCAATCAGCCCCAGCATTTT,CASRQTGGNQPQHF
TRBJ2-1,NA,NA,TRBV14,TGTGCCAGCAGCCAAGAGATATCGCCAAATTCTTACAATGAGCAGTTCTTC,CASSQEISPNSYNEQFF
TRBJ1-2,NA,NA,TRBV20-1,TGCAGTGCCCTCGGGGCCAGCCTTAACTATGGCTACACCTTC,CSALGASLNYGYTF
TRBJ2-5,many,NA,TRBV12-3/TRBV12-4,TGTGCCAGCAGTTTGAGGGGTGAGACCCAGTACTTC,CASSLRGETQYF
TRBJ2-1,few,NA,TRBV5-1,TGCGCCAGCGAGGGGGGGCCCTCCTACAATGAGCAGTTCTTC,CASEGGPSYNEQFF
TRBJ1-1,NA,NA,TRBV6-6,TGTGCCAGCAGTTACGGACAAACATCTGAAGCTTTCTTT,CASSYGQTSEAFF
TRBJ1-6,NA,NA,TRBV15,TGTGCCACCAGCACGGGGGGTTCACCCCTCCACTTT,CATSTGGSPLHF
TRBJ1-1,NA,NA,TRBV29-1,TGCAGCGTCGTATATCCGGGACATTTCACTGAAGCTTTCTTT,CSVVYPGHFTEAFF
TRBJ1-1,NA,NA,TRBV7-2,TGTGCCAGCAGCTTAGCCGACGGGGGTGAGGACACTGAAGCTTTCTTT,CASSLADGGEDTEAFF
TRBJ1-2,few,NA,TRBV12-3/TRBV12-4,TGTGCCAGCAGGGGGGAGCGGGGGCGTTTCTATGGCTACACCTTC,CASRGERGRFYGYTF
TRBJ1-1,NA,NA,TRBV6-1,TGTGCCAGCAGTGAGAGTTCGGCAGGGGCGAGGGCTGAAGCTTTCTTT,CASSESSAGARAEAFF
TRBJ2-2,NA,NA,TRBV5-1,TGCGCCAGCAGCTTAATCTCCGGGACTGCGAACACCGGGGAGCTGTTTTTT,CASSLISGTANTGELFF
TRBJ2-1,many,NA,TRBV29-1,TGCAGCGTTGACCTTTTTTTAGGGAGGTACAATGAGCAGTTCTTC,CSVDLFLGRYNEQFF
TRBJ2-2,few,TRBD2,TRBV20-1,TGCAGTGCAAAGGGACTAGCGGGGGGGAACACCGGGGAGCTGTTTTTT,CSAKGLAGGNTGELFF
TRBJ2-1,NA,NA,TRBV6-2/TRBV6-3,TGTGTCAGCAGTTACGCAGTGAGGGAGCAGTTCTTC,CVSSYAVREQFF
TRBJ2-3,NA,TRBD2,TRBV4-2,TGTGCCAGCAGCCAGAGAAGCGGGGGGGGAGGAGATACGCAGTATTTT,CASSQRSGGGGDTQYF
TRBJ1-1,NA,NA,TRBV7-9,TGTGCCAGCAGCGCCGCCGGCGGTCACCCTGAAGCTTTCTTT,CASSAAGGHPEAFF
TRBJ1-2,NA,NA,TRBV6-2/TRBV6-3,TGTGCCAGCAGCTCCCCTGACAGTTTCTCTCGGAACCCATCCTCTCATGGCTACACCTTC,CASSSPDSFSRNPSSHGYTF
TRBJ2-3,NA,NA,TRBV12-3/TRBV12-4,TGTGCCAGCAGTTTGGGTGCGGGGCCTGGATCCCCCACAGATACGCAGTATTTT,CASSLGAGPGSPTDTQYF
TRBJ2-3,few,NA,TRBV11-2,TGTGCCAGCAGCTTAGATCGAGTCGGCGGAGATACGCAGTATTTT,CASSLDRVGGDTQYF
TRBJ2-4,NA,TRBD1,TRBV12-5,TGTGCTAGTGGTTTGGCGGACAGGGGGTTCTCCCTCTGGAAAAACATTCAGTACTTC,CASGLADRGFSLWKNIQYF
TRBJ2-5,NA,NA,TRBV2,TGTGCCAGCAGTGTGACAGAGGGGACCCAGTACTTC,CASSVTEGTQYF
TRBJ2-1,NA,NA,TRBV6-5,TGTGCCAGCAGTTACTACTGGGGGCCCTACGAGCAGTTCTTC,CASSYYWGPYEQFF
TRBJ1-2,few,NA,TRBV5-1,TGCGCCAGCAGCTTATCCGGGACAACTAGAAACTATGGCTACACCTTC,CASSLSGTTRNYGYTF
TRBJ2-6,few,NA,TRBV5-1,TGCGCCAGCAGCTGGACAGTAGACACTGGGGCCAACGTCCTGACTTTC,CASSWTVDTGANVLTF
TRBJ1-5,many,NA,TRBV12-3/TRBV12-4,TGTGCCAGCAGCCCCCTGGACCGACGCAATCAGCCCCAGCATTTT,CASSPLDRRNQPQHF
TRBJ2-7,few,NA,TRBV12-3/TRBV12-4,TGTGCCAGCAGCCTAACAGGGTATCCCTACGAGCAGTACTTC,CASSLTGYPYEQYF
TRBJ2-5,NA,TRBD1,TRBV20-1,TGCAGTGCTAGATCCCGGGACAGGACCCAAGAGACCCAGTACTTC,CSARSRDRTQETQYF